Listed below are T cell receptor beta chains from one sample, sequenced in a study of technical replicates of blood from several donors. Libraries were prepared by immunoSEQ multiplex PCR; TCRdb keeps only in-frame clonotypes and omits some of them. The repertoire holds more than 65,000 clones, with just under 97% as singletons. Material for sequencing was T cells isolated from PBMCs. These receptors all stem from a human donor in good health. Each CDR3 is given with its conserved first and last residue. A D gene is named only where the DNA matches it firmly. Only some rows state a clone size, as once, few, many or a class for expanded clones.

TRBV6-5 | NA | NA | CASSVASSGNTIYF
TRBV7-9 | TRBD1 | NA | CASGDRGHNEQFF
TRBV7-9 | NA | NA | CASSQGITEAFF
TRBV10-1 | NA | NA | CASSERRGSYEQYF
TRBV9 | TRBD1 | NA | CASSPGQGNMNTEAFF
TRBV5-4 | NA | NA | CASSYTQETQYF
TRBV30 | TRBD1 | NA | CAWSRDRGHTEAFF
TRBV2 | TRBD2 | NA | CASSLSGGLSYNEQFF
TRBV19 | NA | NA | CASSNGGRGVYGYTF
TRBV29-1 | NA | NA | CSVGQNEQFF
TRBV2 | NA | NA | CATLSPQTQYF
TRBV5-8 | NA | once | CASSIRAVETQYF
TRBV29-1 | TRBD1 | NA | CSVDGGTGDYTDTQYF
TRBV29-1 | NA | NA | CSVDRVVEETQYF
TRBV6-5 | NA | NA | CASSAPPGYGYTF
TRBV10-2 | NA | NA | CASRATGLGNTIYF
TRBV11-2 | NA | NA | CASSSGPEGVWEKLFF
TRBV2 | NA | NA | CASSVEFNEKLFF
TRBV25-1 | TRBD1 | NA | CASSDWDSKDEQFF
TRBV5-6 | NA | NA | CASSTRGISNQPQHF
TRBV19 | NA | NA | CATYGEDTVNSYGYTF
TRBV28 | TRBD1 | NA | CASSQGRGPYSYEQYF
TRBV6-5 | NA | NA | CASSDQGYSNQPQHF
TRBV7-3 | TRBD1 | NA | CASSSGQGTDTQYF
TRBV2 | TRBD2 | NA | CASSERLAGGLETQYF
TRBV6-1 | NA | NA | CASSGKKRTGTTVYGYTF
TRBV6-4 | TRBD2 | NA | CASSLAGTSPGELFF
TRBV28 | TRBD1 | NA | CASSRDRGRQPQHF
TRBV28 | NA | NA | CAGASNTEAFF
TRBV9 | NA | NA | CASSVDPGTYEQYF
TRBV4-1 | NA | NA | CASSHYRAYEQYF
TRBV29-1 | TRBD1 | NA | CSVETTGGTMEQYF
TRBV27 | NA | NA | CATVPGELFF